This TCR beta chain was obtained from a study of human T cells and chemical hapten exposure. For the study at large: Scalp application of diphenylcyclopropenone was performed weekly in patients across the entire roughly 23-week study. Per-sample TCR yield variation was attributed mainly to small pooled library volume differences. Notes on the study in general: TCRs above 1 in 1000 frequency did not change with DPC sensitization.

TCRdb used MiXCR to reprocess the RACE reads, holding one entry per CDR3 protein. Here the sample spans 65,000 to 95,000 distinct CDR3 sequences, approximately 7% being singletons. Time point: patch test 2, 6 weeks after DPC sensitization. As to treatment: therapeutic diphenylcyclopropenone sensitization with weekly scalp DPC. Blood sampling preceded each patch test application. This clonotype has a count of ten or more. The antigen is unknown. The CDR3 extends over 14 amino acids. The V end was cut by 4 bases, the J end by 3 bases, with 10 bases between. J is TRBJ2-1 and V is TRBV12-3 or TRBV12-4; tentatively, D is TRBD1 (6 bases). The receptor comes from a woman aged 25-40 years with alopecia areata. Some clones in this sample may be carry-over from other donors' samples. The source material was whole blood, sampled in connection with sensitization to the hapten diphenylcyclopropenone (DPC). DNA for the CDR3: TGTGCCAGCAGTTATAGGGGGTACTACAATGAGCAGTTCTTC. It specifies CASSYRGYYNEQFF.